The rows below give T cell receptor beta chains drawn from one sample of a study of T-cell memory formation after mild COVID-19. In TCRdb, the 5' RACE reads were re-called with MiXCR into one record per CDR3 protein. The sample carries around 420,000 distinct CDR3 sequences, more than 20% recorded once. The sequenced sample consisted of PBMCs or a T cell subset sorted from them (not recorded which). Source of these receptors: an adult woman who had mild COVID-19 (a few samples of this study predate the infection). Cell type and time point are not known. Both conserved end residues are part of each CDR3. The D gene is left open where the match is weak. Clone size is not always given. Where it is, it says once, few, many or a class for expanded clones.

J gene	D gene	clone size	V gene	CDR3 protein	CDR3 DNA
TRBJ2-5	-	few	TRBV3-2	CASPLEADQGGEETQYF	TGTGCCAGCCCATTGGAAGCGGATCAGGGGGGGGAAGAGACCCAGTACTTC
TRBJ2-7	-	many	TRBV15	CATSRDRSYEQYF	TGTGCCACCAGCAGAGATCGATCCTACGAGCAGTACTTC
TRBJ2-3	-	-	TRBV24-1	CATSGDSGWPDTQYF	TGTGCCACCAGTGGTGACTCCGGGTGGCCAGATACGCAGTATTTT
TRBJ2-5	TRBD2	-	TRBV5-6	CASSPPGRREETQYF	TGTGCCAGCAGCCCCCCCGGGAGGAGGGAAGAGACCCAGTACTTC
TRBJ2-6	TRBD2	few	TRBV12-3/TRBV12-4	CASSSSRGRIAGASGANVLTF	TGTGCCAGCAGTTCATCCCGGGGGAGGATAGCGGGAGCGTCCGGGGCCAACGTCCTGACTTTC
TRBJ2-1	TRBD2	-	TRBV12-3/TRBV12-4	CASSFNGLAGGNEQFF	TGTGCCAGCAGTTTCAATGGACTAGCGGGGGGCAACGAGCAGTTCTTC
TRBJ2-7	-	few	TRBV29-1	CSVLNAVGYEQYF	TGCAGCGTGCTCAATGCGGTGGGGTACGAGCAGTACTTC
TRBJ1-1	-	-	TRBV9	CASSVVTGPTEAFF	TGTGCCAGCAGCGTAGTGACGGGGCCCACTGAAGCTTTCTTT
TRBJ2-7	TRBD1	-	TRBV30	CAWSARMGTGWYEQYF	TGTGCCTGGAGCGCTAGAATGGGGACAGGGTGGTACGAGCAGTACTTC
TRBJ2-1	TRBD1	-	TRBV19	CASSALDRGPMNEQFF	TGTGCCAGTAGTGCCCTCGACAGGGGGCCTATGAATGAGCAGTTCTTC
TRBJ2-3	TRBD2	-	TRBV5-4	CASSLDSGSDTQYF	TGTGCCAGCAGCTTGGATAGCGGGAGTGATACGCAGTATTTT
TRBJ2-3	-	-	TRBV7-2	CASSRDLGGDTQYF	TGTGCCAGCAGCCGAGACCTCGGGGGAGATACGCAGTATTTT
TRBJ1-2	TRBD1	-	TRBV27	CASSSGQGNPNYGYTF	TGTGCCAGCAGTTCGGGACAGGGGAATCCTAACTATGGCTACACCTTC